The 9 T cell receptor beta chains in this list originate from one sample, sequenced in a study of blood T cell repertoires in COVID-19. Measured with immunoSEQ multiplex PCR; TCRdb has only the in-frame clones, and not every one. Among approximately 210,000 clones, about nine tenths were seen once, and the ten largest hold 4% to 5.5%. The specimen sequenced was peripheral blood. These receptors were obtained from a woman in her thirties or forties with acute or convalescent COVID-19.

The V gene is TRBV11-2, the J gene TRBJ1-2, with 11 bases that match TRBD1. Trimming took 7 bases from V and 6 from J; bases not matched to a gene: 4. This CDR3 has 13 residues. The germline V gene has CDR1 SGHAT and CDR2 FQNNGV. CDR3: CASTRTGGNGYTF. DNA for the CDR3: TGTGCCAGCACCCGGACAGGGGGCAATGGCTACACCTTC.

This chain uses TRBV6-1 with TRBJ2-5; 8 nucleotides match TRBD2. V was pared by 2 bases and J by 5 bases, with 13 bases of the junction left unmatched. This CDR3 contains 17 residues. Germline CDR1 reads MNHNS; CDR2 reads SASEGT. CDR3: CASSEWKIGGARETQYF. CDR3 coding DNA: TGTGCCAGCAGTGAATGGAAAATCGGGGGGGCCAGGGAGACCCAGTACTTC.

The DNA of the CDR3 is TGTGCCACCAGTGACCGTCCCGGGACAGGGACCTCTGGAAACACCATATATTTT. Its translation is CATSDRPGTGTSGNTIYF. J is TRBJ1-3 and V is TRBV24-1, with 9 nucleotides matching TRBD1. CDR1 and CDR2 from the germline V gene are KGHDR and SFDVKD. The CDR3 consists of 18 residues. V gave up 4 bases and J gave up 0 bases; unmatched junction bases: 9.

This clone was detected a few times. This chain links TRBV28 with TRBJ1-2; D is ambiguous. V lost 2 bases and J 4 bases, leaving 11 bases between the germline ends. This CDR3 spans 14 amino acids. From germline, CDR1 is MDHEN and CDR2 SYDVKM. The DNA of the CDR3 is TGTGCCAGCAGTTTACTGGCGGAATCCTATGGCTACACCTTC. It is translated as CASSLLAESYGYTF.

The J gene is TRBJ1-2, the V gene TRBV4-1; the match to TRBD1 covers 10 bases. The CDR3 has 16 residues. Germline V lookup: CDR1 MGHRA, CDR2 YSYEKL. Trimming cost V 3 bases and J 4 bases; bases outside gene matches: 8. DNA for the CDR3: TGCGCCAGCAGCCATTACGGCCGGGACAGGGGCTATGGCTACACCTTC. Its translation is CASSHYGRDRGYGYTF.

CDR3: CATSDFGRGSRGYTF. The CDR3 region has the DNA TGTGCCACCAGTGATTTTGGGCGGGGAAGTCGGGGCTACACCTTC. The chain combines TRBV24-1 with TRBJ1-2; D unclear. This CDR3 contains 15 residues. In germline, CDR1 is KGHDR, CDR2 SFDVKD. Deletions cut 1 base from V and 8 bases from J, with 16 bases between.

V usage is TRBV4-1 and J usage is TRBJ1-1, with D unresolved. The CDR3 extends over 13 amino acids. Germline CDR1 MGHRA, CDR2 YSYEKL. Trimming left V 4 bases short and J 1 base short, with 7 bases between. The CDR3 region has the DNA TGCGCCAGCAGCCGCAGGCAGAACACTGAAGCTTTCTTT. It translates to CASSRRQNTEAFF.

CDR3 in DNA: TGTGCCACTCCGACTAGCGGGGGAGCCAAAAACATTCAGTACTTC. It codes for CATPTSGGAKNIQYF. The gene calls are TRBV7-4 and TRBJ2-4, with 12 positions matching TRBD2. This CDR3 is 15 amino acids long. With 10 bases clipped from V and 0 bases from J, the junction kept 4 bases outside the gene matches. Germline lookup yields CDR1 SGHVT and CDR2 SQSDAQ.

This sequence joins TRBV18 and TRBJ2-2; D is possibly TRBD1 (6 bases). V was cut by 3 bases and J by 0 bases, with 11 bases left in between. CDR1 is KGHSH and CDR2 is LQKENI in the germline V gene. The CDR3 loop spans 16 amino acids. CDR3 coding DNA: TGTGCCAGCTCACCCCAGGACAGCGCGAACACCGGGGAGCTGTTTTTT. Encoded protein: CASSPQDSANTGELFF.